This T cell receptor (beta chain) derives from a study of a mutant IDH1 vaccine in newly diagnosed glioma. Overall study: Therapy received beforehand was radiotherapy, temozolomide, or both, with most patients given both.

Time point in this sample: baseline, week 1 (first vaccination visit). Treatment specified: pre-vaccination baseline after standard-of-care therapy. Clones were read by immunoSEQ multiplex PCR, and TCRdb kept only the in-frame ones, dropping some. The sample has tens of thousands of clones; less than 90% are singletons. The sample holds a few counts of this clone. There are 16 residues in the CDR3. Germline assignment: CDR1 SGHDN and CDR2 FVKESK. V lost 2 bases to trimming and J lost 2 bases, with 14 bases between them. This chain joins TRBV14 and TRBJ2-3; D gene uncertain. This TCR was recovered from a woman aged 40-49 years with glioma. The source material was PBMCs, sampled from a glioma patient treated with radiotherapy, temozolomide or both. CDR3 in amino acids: CASSQLGYTVTDTQYF. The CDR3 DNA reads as TGTGCCAGCAGCCAACTCGGATATACTGTCACAGATACGCAGTATTTT.